This T cell receptor (beta chain) was identified during a study of T cells in Graves' hyperthyroidism and ophthalmopathy. Study-level findings and limits: With a median lead of about six months before onset, the model predicted ophthalmopathy.

Germline CDR1 is MDHEN and CDR2 is SYDVKM. V was pared by 6 bases and J by 5 bases, with 13 bases between. The CDR3 totals 13 residues. Authors of the study amplified TCR beta CDR3 regions from RNA transcripts. Initially, a first-round RT-PCR of the TCR CDR3 employed the HTBI primer set. From the multiplex PCR reads, TCRdb called clonotypes with MiXCR, one entry per CDR3 protein. The repertoire includes 250,000 to 350,000 distinct CDR3 sequences, approximately 17% of them detected once, and around 61% sits in the top ten. Patients affected by ophthalmopathy presented a Clinical Activity Score of at least 3, a NOSPECS grade of at least 4, and disease duration below 3 months. Lactation, pregnancy, other autoimmune disease or uncontrolled infection led to exclusion of patients. This clonotype was seen at least ten times. Its target is unknown.

The receptor comes from a woman aged 60 to 75 with Graves' ophthalmopathy. The V call is TRBV28, the J call TRBJ1-2; TRBD1 might be the D (6 bases). Specimen: blood. CDR3 in amino acids: CASRDGQLYGYTF. CDR3 sequence (DNA): TGTGCCAGCAGGGATGGACAGCTTTATGGCTACACCTTC.